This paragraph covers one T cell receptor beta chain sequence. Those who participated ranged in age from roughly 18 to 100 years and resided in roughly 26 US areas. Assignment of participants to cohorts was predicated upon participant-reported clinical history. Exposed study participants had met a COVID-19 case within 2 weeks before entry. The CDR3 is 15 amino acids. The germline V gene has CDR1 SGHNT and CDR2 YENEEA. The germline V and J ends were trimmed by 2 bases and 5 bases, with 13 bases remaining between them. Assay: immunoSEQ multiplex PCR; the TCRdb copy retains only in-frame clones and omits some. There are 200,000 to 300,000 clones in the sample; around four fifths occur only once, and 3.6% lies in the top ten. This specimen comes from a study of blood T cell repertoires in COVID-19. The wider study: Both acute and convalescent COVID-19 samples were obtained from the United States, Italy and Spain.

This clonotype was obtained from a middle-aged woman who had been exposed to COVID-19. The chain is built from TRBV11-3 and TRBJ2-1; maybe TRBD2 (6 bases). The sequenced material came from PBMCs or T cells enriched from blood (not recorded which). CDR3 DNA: TGTGCCAGCAGCTTAAGAGGGACTCTGAACAATGAGCAGTTCTTC. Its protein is CASSLRGTLNNEQFF.